Below are 21 T cell receptor beta chains sequenced from a single sample in a study of response to subunit inactivated influenza vaccine. MiXCR, run by TCRdb on the RT-PCR reads, gives a single entry per CDR3 protein. The table lists about 580,000 distinct CDR3 sequences, about 15% of them singletons. Sequencing used PBMCs from blood, obtained 12 days after vaccination. The receptors originated from a man between 50 and 59 years old who received an inactivated influenza vaccine.

This clonotype came up a few times. The V and J genes are TRBV4-1 and TRBJ1-5; 7 bases align to TRBD1. The ends lost 6 bases at V and 3 bases at J; junction bases unmatched: 8. The CDR3 has 15 amino acids. Germline lookup yields CDR1 MGHRA and CDR2 YSYEKL. In DNA, the CDR3 is TGCGCCAGCAGACAAACCGGGACAGCCAATCAGCCCCAGCATTTT. Translation: CASRQTGTANQPQHF.

V and J are TRBV28 and TRBJ2-6; D unclear. Germline lookup yields CDR1 MDHEN and CDR2 SYDVKM. The CDR3 has 15 amino acids. V shed 7 bases and J shed 0 bases, with 10 bases lying between them. DNA of the CDR3: TGTGCCAGCACCACAGTGAACTCTGGGGCCAACGTCCTGACTTTC. This translates into CASTTVNSGANVLTF. The entire variable domain, with the rest obtained from reference TRBV28 and TRBJ2-6, is as follows: DVKVTQSSRYLVKRTGEKVFLECVQDMDHENMFWYRQDPGLGLRLIYFSYDVKMKEKGDIPEGYSVSREKKERFSLILESASTNQTSMYLCASTTVNSGANVLTFGAGSRLTVL.

The gene calls are TRBV10-1 and TRBJ2-3; D is undetermined. The CDR3 runs to 15 residues. Germline V gene sequence: CDR1 WNHNN, CDR2 SYGVQD (reference sequence). V was shortened by 0 bases and J by 0 bases, with 7 bases between the two germline ends. The CDR3 DNA sequence: TGCGCCAGCAGTGAGTCGTCGGTTAGCACAGATACGCAGTATTTT. Protein sequence: CASSESSVSTDTQYF.

The chain carries TRBV3-1 and TRBJ2-7; TRBD2 matches 9 bases. After removal of 0 bases from V and 7 bases from J, the junction contained 10 bases not matched to a gene. This CDR3 spans 16 amino acids. CDR1 and CDR2 from the germline V gene are LGHDT and YNNKEL (reference sequence). The CDR3 region is CASSQDAAGGMREQYF. CDR3 DNA sequence: TGTGCCAGCAGCCAAGATGCGGCGGGAGGGATGCGGGAGCAGTACTTC.

This clonotype was counted ten times or more. V gene TRBV28 combines with J gene TRBJ2-1, with D possibly matching TRBD2 (6 bases). The V gene's germline CDR1 is MDHEN and CDR2 SYDVKM. Trimming removed 8 bases at V and 9 bases at J, with 23 bases between. CDR3 length: 15 residues. CDR3 sequence: CASGVMASVWGEQFF. For the CDR3, the DNA is TGTGCCAGCGGCGTCATGGCTAGCGTCTGGGGTGAGCAGTTCTTC.

This clonotype has more than one count but fewer than ten. This chain joins TRBV2 and TRBJ2-1; 10 bases align to TRBD1. The CDR3 is made up of 17 amino acids. Germline assignment: CDR1 SNHLY and CDR2 FYNNEI. V shed 3 bases, J shed 5 bases, and the junction held 10 bases outside the gene matches. CDR3 residues: CASSDRSGQGTDNEQFF. CDR3 nucleotides: TGTGCCAGCAGTGATAGATCGGGACAGGGGACGGACAATGAGCAGTTCTTC.

This clonotype was picked up a small number of times. The V and J genes are TRBV20-1 and TRBJ2-2; the match to TRBD2 covers 13 bases. Germline V gene lookup returns CDR1 DFQATT and CDR2 SNEGSKA (reference sequence). V dropped 2 bases and J dropped 6; count of bases not matched to a gene: 3. The CDR3 loop spans 15 amino acids. The CDR3 region is CSARPGLAGSGELFF. For the CDR3, the DNA is TGCAGTGCTAGACCGGGACTAGCGGGGTCCGGGGAGCTGTTTTTT.

The chain carries TRBV7-9 and TRBJ2-7, with 8 bases aligning to TRBD1. Germline assignment: CDR1 SEHNR and CDR2 FQNEAQ (reference sequence). The V and J ends lost 1 base and 4 bases, in that order; junction bases with no gene match: 6. This CDR3 contains 15 residues. The CDR3: CASSLVDRGGYEQYF. CDR3 nucleotides: TGTGCCAGCAGCTTAGTTGACAGGGGTGGTTACGAGCAGTACTTC.

The J gene is TRBJ2-3, the V gene TRBV7-6; 9 bases agree with TRBD2. There are 16 residues in the CDR3. Per the germline V gene, CDR1 is SGHVS and CDR2 is FNYEAQ. J gave up 0 bases and V 5 bases, and 6 bases lay outside the gene matches. The CDR3 here is CASSLSSGTSTDTQYF. For the CDR3, the DNA is TGTGCCAGCAGCCTCTCTAGCGGGACTAGCACAGATACGCAGTATTTT.

The rearrangement uses TRBV7-8 and TRBJ2-3, with 9 bases that match TRBD2. Trimming removed 7 bases from V and 6 bases from J; junction bases left unmatched: 17. Germline V lookup: CDR1 SGHVS, CDR2 FQNEAQ. The CDR3 contains 17 residues. The CDR3 loop is CASTPIGGGGAWDTQYF. CDR3 coding DNA: TGTGCCAGCACCCCAATAGGGGGCGGGGGGGCCTGGGATACGCAGTATTTT.

The chain combines TRBV6-2 or TRBV6-3 with TRBJ2-7; D is undetermined. Germline V gene sequence: CDR1 MNHEY, CDR2 SVGEGT. V lost 8 bases and J 5 bases, leaving 28 bases between the germline ends. The CDR3 runs 17 residues. CDR3 in amino acids: CASLPLAYGSSPHEQYF. The CDR3 nucleotides read TGTGCCAGCTTACCCCTCGCCTACGGGTCTAGTCCCCACGAGCAGTACTTC.

This clonotype was seen a few times. The rearrangement joins TRBV6-1 to TRBJ1-2; 10 bases are a match to TRBD1. J was trimmed by 5 bases and V by 5 bases; bases with no gene match: 8. Germline CDR1 and CDR2: MNHNS and SASEGT. The CDR3 loop spans 15 amino acids. Written as DNA, the CDR3 is TGTGCCAGCAGTCTCATGACAGGGGGCTCTTATGGCTACACCTTC. It codes for CASSLMTGGSYGYTF.

The rearrangement joins TRBV25-1 to TRBJ2-7; tentatively, D is TRBD2 (6 bases). This CDR3 spans 16 amino acids. CDR1 MGHDK and CDR2 SYGVNS come from the germline V gene. V was shortened by 0 bases and J by 5 bases, with 17 bases between the two germline ends. CDR3: CASSEYGGAKRHEQYF. DNA for the CDR3: TGTGCCAGCAGTGAATATGGAGGGGCCAAGAGGCACGAGCAGTACTTC.

This clonotype was counted a few times. V usage is TRBV28 and J usage is TRBJ2-2; 15 bases map to TRBD2. The CDR3 spans 20 residues. V shed 7 bases, J shed 3 bases, and the junction held 15 bases outside the gene matches. Germline CDR1 MDHEN, CDR2 SYDVKM. CDR3 amino acids: CASIKFVGLAGGFDTGELFF. In nucleotides, the CDR3 is TGTGCCAGCATAAAGTTCGTTGGACTAGCGGGAGGGTTCGACACCGGGGAGCTGTTTTTT.

The V and J genes are TRBV12-3 or TRBV12-4 and TRBJ2-2; tentative D call: TRBD1 (6 bases). This CDR3 contains 13 residues. Trimming took off 6 bases at V and 6 bases at J, with 11 bases between the two ends. CDR3 in DNA: TGTGCCAGCAGACCAGGGGAAGCCGGGGAGCTGTTTTTT. It specifies CASRPGEAGELFF.

J is TRBJ2-1 and V is TRBV24-1, with 10 bases matching TRBD2. The CDR3 contains 19 residues. CDR1 and CDR2 from the germline V gene are KGHDR and SFDVKD. Losses at the gene ends were 2 bases for V and 10 bases for J; bases not matched to a gene: 19. The CDR3 sequence is CATSDSPGLAGGRELEQFF. The DNA for the CDR3 is TGTGCCACCAGTGATTCTCCCGGATTAGCGGGAGGTCGGGAATTAGAGCAGTTCTTC.

The table lists this clonotype with many counts. The chain joins TRBV20-1 to TRBJ2-7, with 13 nucleotides matching TRBD2. The CDR3 spans 15 residues. The germline V gene encodes CDR1 DFQATT and CDR2 SNEGSKA (reference sequence). V dropped 6 bases and J dropped 7; count of bases not matched to a gene: 12. CDR3 nucleotides: TGCAGTGCCAAAGGGACTAGCGGGACATCGGGGGAGCAGTACTTC. It yields the protein CSAKGTSGTSGEQYF.

The chain employs TRBV6-1 and TRBJ2-7; D is possibly TRBD2 (5 bases). The CDR3 sequence is 12 residues long. V dropped 4 bases and J dropped 7 bases, with 11 bases sitting between them. Looked up from germline, CDR1 is MNHNS and CDR2 is SASEGT. This CDR3 reads CASSVMAGEQYF. Here the CDR3 DNA reads TGTGCCAGCAGTGTGATGGCGGGTGAGCAGTACTTC.

CDR3 DNA sequence: TGTGCCAGCAGCGTGAGCCAGCGTAGCAATCAGCCCCAGCATTTT. Translation: CASSVSQRSNQPQHF. This chain uses TRBV12-3 or TRBV12-4 with TRBJ1-5; no clear D gene. This CDR3 is built from 15 residues. The V end was cut by 6 bases, the J end by 0 bases, with 12 bases between.

The rearrangement uses TRBV12-3 or TRBV12-4 and TRBJ2-1; a weak D match, TRBD1 (5 bases). The ends were cut back, 7 bases at V and 0 bases at J, with 13 bases in the middle. The CDR3 totals 15 residues. DNA of the CDR3: TGTGCCAGCACTATGACAGAAGCCTCCTACAATGAGCAGTTCTTC. This sequence encodes CASTMTEASYNEQFF.

This chain connects TRBV20-1 to TRBJ1-5, with a possible D match to TRBD1 (5 bases). CDR1 and CDR2 from the germline V gene are DFQATT and SNEGSKA (reference sequence). The CDR3 loop spans 13 amino acids. Trimming cost V 2 bases and J 6 bases, with 11 bases left between them. The CDR3 loop is CSARWQGGQPQHF. In DNA, the CDR3 is TGCAGTGCTAGATGGCAGGGAGGTCAGCCCCAGCATTTT.